The sequence of this TCR beta chain was determined in a study of tumor-infiltrating lymphocytes in primary liver carcinoma. Of note for this clonotype: What it binds is unknown. At one boundary the junction diverges from the germline segment, which might be a read error.

Unsorted bulk tissue of about 20-32 mg yielded co-extracted RNA and DNA. Synthesis of TCR beta cDNA was carried out from 500 ng total RNA with a constant-region primer. It was through three nested multiplex PCR rounds of slightly modified ARM-PCR that TCR beta libraries arose. TRBV1-TRBV30 forward primers paired with a C-beta reverse primer drove the first two PCR rounds, about 10 cycles each. TCRdb passed the multiplex PCR reads through MiXCR, listing each CDR3 protein once. The profile shows tens of thousands of distinct CDR3 sequences, 72% of them singletons. The CDR3 loop spans 15 amino acids. General study findings and limits: Tumor top-250-clone fraction significantly exceeded that of blood (p = 0.039).

This chain links TRBV12-3 or TRBV12-4 with TRBJ2-6; TRBD2 is a possible D gene (5 bases). This sequence was found in a man aged 40-49 years with primary liver carcinoma and hepatitis B virus infection. What was sequenced was liver tumor tissue from sampling region 1. As for subset: tumor region T1, superior pole. The CDR3 sequence is CTSTGNGQLTNVLTF. The CDR3 bases are TGTACCAGCACCGGGAACGGTCAACTAACCAACGTCCTGACTTTC.